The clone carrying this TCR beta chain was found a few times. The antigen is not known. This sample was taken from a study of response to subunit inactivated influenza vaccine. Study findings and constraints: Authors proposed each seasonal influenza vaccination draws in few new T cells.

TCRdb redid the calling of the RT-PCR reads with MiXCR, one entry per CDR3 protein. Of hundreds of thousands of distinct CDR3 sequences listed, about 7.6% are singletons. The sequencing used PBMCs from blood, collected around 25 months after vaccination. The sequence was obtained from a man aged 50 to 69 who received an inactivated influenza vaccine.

CDR3 in amino acids: CSARSGTTSYEQYF. The CDR3 DNA sequence: TGCAGTGCTAGATCCGGGACTACCTCCTACGAGCAGTACTTC. This chain links TRBV20-1 with TRBJ2-7, with 7 bases lining up with TRBD2. The junction had 4 bases not matched to a gene; V was cut back by 2 bases and J by 0 bases. Germline V lookup: CDR1 DFQATT, CDR2 SNEGSKA (reference sequence). This CDR3 has 14 amino acids.